This entry describes one T cell receptor beta chain. Extraction of RNA preceded its reverse transcription into cDNA, which served as the sequencing template. Libraries were prepared by immunoSEQ multiplex PCR; TCRdb keeps only in-frame clonotypes and omits some of them. The repertoire holds about 200,000 clones, with more than 50% as singletons. Trimming pared 0 bases from V and 2 bases from J, leaving 5 bases between. The germline V gene has CDR1 MNHEY and CDR2 SMNVEV (reference sequence). CDR3 length equals 15 residues. This record belongs to a study of CD8+ T cells in alopecia areata. The clonotype comes from a human donor in good health. The sequenced sample was CD8+ T cells sorted from blood. The rearrangement links TRBV27 to TRBJ2-6, with D possibly matching TRBD2 (5 bases). The DNA of the CDR3 is TGTGCCAGCAGTTTATCCGGGACTGGGGCCAACGTCCTGACTTTC. As protein: CASSLSGTGANVLTF.